Below are 10 T cell receptor beta chains sequenced from a single sample in a study of shared clonotypes between healthy human individuals. The protocol was immunoSEQ multiplex PCR, while the TCRdb copy is restricted to in-frame clones and leaves out a portion. Here the sample spans about 230,000 clones, approximately 70% being singletons. The sample consisted of memory CD4+ T cells sorted from blood. Subset of the sample: CD45RA-negative fraction. These receptors were collected from a man aged 25-45 years in good health.

This chain joins TRBV19 and TRBJ2-5; the match to TRBD1 covers 10 bases. Germline loops: CDR1 LNHDA, CDR2 SQIVND (reference sequence). This CDR3 contains 18 residues. V lost 8 bases and J lost 2; bases outside the gene matches: 17. DNA for the CDR3: TGTGCCAGTCCTGGGGTGGGACAGGGGTCCCCTAGGCAAGAGACCCAGTACTTC. Translated, it gives CASPGVGQGSPRQETQYF.

The chain links TRBV6-5 to TRBJ2-5; a weak D match, TRBD1 (6 bases). CDR1 is MNHEY and CDR2 is SVGAGI in the germline V gene. This CDR3 has 14 residues. The V gene lost 2 bases and the J gene lost 0 bases, with 7 bases spanning the gap. For the CDR3, the DNA is TGTGCCAGCAGTTACCGACAGGACCAAGAGACCCAGTACTTC. This encodes CASSYRQDQETQYF.

This clone was counted a few times. The chain has TRBV2 and TRBJ2-5; 7 bases fit TRBD1. Germline CDR1 SNHLY, CDR2 FYNNEI. Trimming at V came to 8 bases and at J to 2 bases, leaving 2 bases not matched to a gene. This CDR3 has 12 residues. For the CDR3, the DNA is TGTGCCAGCGGGACAGTTCAAGAGACCCAGTACTTC. This translates into CASGTVQETQYF.

In this sample, this clone turned up once. The gene calls are TRBV18 and TRBJ1-5; D not certain. Trimming removed 5 bases from V and 5 bases from J, with 10 bases in between. Germline V lookup: CDR1 KGHSH, CDR2 LQKENI. The CDR3 runs 13 residues. Here the CDR3 reads CASSSEYDQPQHF. CDR3 nucleotide sequence: TGTGCCAGCTCAAGCGAGTACGATCAGCCCCAGCATTTT.

This chain joins TRBV15 and TRBJ2-5, with D tentatively TRBD1 or TRBD2 (6 bases each). The CDR3 covers 14 residues. Looked up from germline, CDR1 is LNHNV and CDR2 is YYDKDF (reference sequence). The V and J ends lost 1 base and 1 base respectively, with 7 bases between them. The CDR3 is CATSRGGAQETQYF. The DNA of the CDR3 is TGTGCCACCAGCAGAGGGGGGGCCCAAGAGACCCAGTACTTC.

This clone showed up many times. The genes are TRBV29-1 and TRBJ2-3; tentative D call: TRBD1 (6 bases). CDR1 SQVTM and CDR2 ANQGSEA come from the germline V gene. V lost 4 bases to trimming and J lost 4 bases, with 9 bases between them. The CDR3 sequence is 12 residues long. Here the CDR3 DNA reads TGCAGCGTTGTAGGGGGACCAGATACGCAGTATTTT. Its translation is CSVVGGPDTQYF.

This clone was observed a handful of times. V and J are TRBV7-3 and TRBJ2-6; D is perhaps TRBD1 (5 bases). CDR3 length equals 15 residues. CDR1 and CDR2 from the germline V gene are SGHTA and FQGTGA. V was pared by 0 bases and J by 4 bases, with 7 bases between. DNA of the CDR3: TGTGCCAGCAGCTTAACAGGGGCCGGGGCCAACGTCCTGACTTTC. Translated: CASSLTGAGANVLTF.

This sequence joins TRBV7-2 and TRBJ1-5; D is uncertain. Germline-derived CDR1 and CDR2 are SGHTA and FQGNSA. The CDR3 is 16 residues long. Trimming left V 2 bases short and J 5 bases short, with 16 bases between. CDR3 DNA: TGTGCCAGCAGCTTAACTTCGACGGGCACTTATCAGCCCCAGCATTTT. Protein sequence: CASSLTSTGTYQPQHF.

The V and J genes are TRBV5-1 and TRBJ2-2; perhaps TRBD2 as D (5 bases). The CDR3 is 22 residues long. Germline V gene sequence: CDR1 SGHRS, CDR2 YFSETQ. V lost 0 bases, J lost 3 bases, and 30 bases lay in between. This CDR3 is CASSLDGPTRGWLELDTGELFF. As DNA, the CDR3 is TGCGCCAGCAGCTTGGATGGCCCTACCCGGGGTTGGCTAGAGTTGGACACCGGGGAGCTGTTTTTT.

This clone was seen once. This chain uses TRBV4-2 with TRBJ2-1; D could derive from TRBD1 or TRBD2 (5 bases each). Germline CDR1 and CDR2: LGHNA and YNFKEQ. V shed 2 bases and J shed 6 bases, with 11 bases lying between them. This CDR3 spans 14 amino acids. CDR3 coding DNA: TGTGCCAGCAGCCAACGAGGGGTCCTCAATGAGCAGTTCTTC. Protein product: CASSQRGVLNEQFF.